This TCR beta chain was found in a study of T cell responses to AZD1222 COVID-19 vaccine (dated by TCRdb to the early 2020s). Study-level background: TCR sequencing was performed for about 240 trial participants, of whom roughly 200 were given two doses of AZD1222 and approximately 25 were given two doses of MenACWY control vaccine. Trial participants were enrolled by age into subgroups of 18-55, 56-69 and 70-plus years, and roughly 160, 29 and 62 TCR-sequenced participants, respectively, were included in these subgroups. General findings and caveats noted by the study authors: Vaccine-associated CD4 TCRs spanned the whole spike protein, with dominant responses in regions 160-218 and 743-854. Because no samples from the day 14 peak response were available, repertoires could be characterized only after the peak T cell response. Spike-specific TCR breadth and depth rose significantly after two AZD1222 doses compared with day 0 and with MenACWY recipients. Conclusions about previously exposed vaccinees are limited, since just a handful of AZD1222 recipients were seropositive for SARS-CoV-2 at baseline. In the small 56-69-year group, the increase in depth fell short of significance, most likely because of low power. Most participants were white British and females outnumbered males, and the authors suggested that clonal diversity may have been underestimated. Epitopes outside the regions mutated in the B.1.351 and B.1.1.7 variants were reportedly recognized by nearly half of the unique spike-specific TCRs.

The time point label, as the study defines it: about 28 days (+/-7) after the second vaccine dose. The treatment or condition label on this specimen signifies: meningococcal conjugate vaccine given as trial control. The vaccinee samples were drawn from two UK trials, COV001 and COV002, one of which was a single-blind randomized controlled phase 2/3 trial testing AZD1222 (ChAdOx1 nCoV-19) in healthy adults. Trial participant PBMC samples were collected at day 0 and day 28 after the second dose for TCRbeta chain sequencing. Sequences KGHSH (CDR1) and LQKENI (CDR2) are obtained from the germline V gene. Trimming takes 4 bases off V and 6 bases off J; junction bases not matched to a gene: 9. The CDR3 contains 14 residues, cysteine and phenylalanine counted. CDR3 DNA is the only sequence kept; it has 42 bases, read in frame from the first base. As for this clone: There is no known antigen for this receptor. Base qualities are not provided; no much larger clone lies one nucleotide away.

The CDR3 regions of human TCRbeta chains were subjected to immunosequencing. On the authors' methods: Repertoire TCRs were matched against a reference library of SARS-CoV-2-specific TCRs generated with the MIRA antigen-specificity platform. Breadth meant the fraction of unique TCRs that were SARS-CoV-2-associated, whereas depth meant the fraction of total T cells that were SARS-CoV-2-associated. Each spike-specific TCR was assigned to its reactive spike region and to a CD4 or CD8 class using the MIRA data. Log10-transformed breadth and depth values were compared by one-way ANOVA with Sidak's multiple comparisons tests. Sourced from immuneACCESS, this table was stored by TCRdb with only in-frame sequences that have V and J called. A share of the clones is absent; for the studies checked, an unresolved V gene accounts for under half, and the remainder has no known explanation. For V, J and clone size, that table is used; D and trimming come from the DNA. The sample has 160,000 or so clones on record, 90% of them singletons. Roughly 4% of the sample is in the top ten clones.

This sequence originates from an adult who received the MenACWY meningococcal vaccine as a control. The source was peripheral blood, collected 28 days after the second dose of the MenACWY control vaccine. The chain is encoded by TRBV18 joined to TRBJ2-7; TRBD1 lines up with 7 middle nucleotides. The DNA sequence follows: TGTGCCAGCTCACGCAGACAGGGTGAGGGCGAGCAGTACTTC. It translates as CASSRRQGEGEQYF.